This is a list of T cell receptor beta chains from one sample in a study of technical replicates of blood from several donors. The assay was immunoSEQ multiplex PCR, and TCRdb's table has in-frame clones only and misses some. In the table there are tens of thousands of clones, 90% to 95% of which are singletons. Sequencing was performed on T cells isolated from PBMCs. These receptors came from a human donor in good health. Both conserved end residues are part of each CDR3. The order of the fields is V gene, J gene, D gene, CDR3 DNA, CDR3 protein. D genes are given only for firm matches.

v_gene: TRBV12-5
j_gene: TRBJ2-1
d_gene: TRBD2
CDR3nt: TGTGCTAGTGGTTTGATACTAGCGGGACCCTCTGAGCAGTTCTTC
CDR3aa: CASGLILAGPSEQFF

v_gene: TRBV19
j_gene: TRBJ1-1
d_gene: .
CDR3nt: TGTGCCAGTAGTTTTCAGGGAAATACTGAAGCTTTCTTT
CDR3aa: CASSFQGNTEAFF

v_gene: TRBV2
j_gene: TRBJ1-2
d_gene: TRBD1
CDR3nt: TGTGCCAGCAGTGTAGAAGGACAGGGGAACTATGGCTACACCTTC
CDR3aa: CASSVEGQGNYGYTF

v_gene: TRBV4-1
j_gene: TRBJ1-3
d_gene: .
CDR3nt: TGCGCCAGCAGCCCAAGGGAGAACACCATATATTTT
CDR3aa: CASSPRENTIYF

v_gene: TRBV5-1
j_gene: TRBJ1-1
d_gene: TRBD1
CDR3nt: TGCGCCAGCAGCCTGGGACAGGTTCACACTGAAGCTTTCTTT
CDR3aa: CASSLGQVHTEAFF

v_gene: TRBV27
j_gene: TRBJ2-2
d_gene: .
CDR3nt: TGTGCCACCTCCCCAGGGTATCTCACCGGGGAGCTGTTTTTT
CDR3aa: CATSPGYLTGELFF

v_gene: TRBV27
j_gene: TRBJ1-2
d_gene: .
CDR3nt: TGTGCCAGCAGTTTGACACCCTGGGACTATGGCTACACCTTC
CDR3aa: CASSLTPWDYGYTF

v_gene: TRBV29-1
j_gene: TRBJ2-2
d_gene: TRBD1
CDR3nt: TGCAGCGTTCCGACAGGGGCAAACACCGGGGAGCTGTTTTTT
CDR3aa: CSVPTGANTGELFF

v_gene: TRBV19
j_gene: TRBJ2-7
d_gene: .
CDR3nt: TGTGCCAGTAGTATAGGTCCAGGGTCCTACGAGCAGTACTTC
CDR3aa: CASSIGPGSYEQYF

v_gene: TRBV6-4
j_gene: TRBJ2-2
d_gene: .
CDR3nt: TGTCCGGGGAAGAACGGAACGTTGACGTCGAACACCGGGGAGCTGTTTTTT
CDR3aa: CPGKNGTLTSNTGELFF